This passage covers 30 T cell receptor beta chains from one sample sequenced in a study of T-cell reconstitution after alpha-beta-depleted transplantation in children. Preparation of the TCRbeta library used unique molecular identifiers. TCRdb independently ran MiXCR on the PCR reads; one entry per CDR3 protein. The sample consists of 900,000 or so distinct CDR3 sequences, roughly 16% of them appearing once. Here the sequenced sample was PBMCs, mostly from graft donor cells, taken 360 days after TCRalphabeta/CD19-depleted stem cell transplant. The receptors here all came from a male patient between 10 and 17 years old who had a stem cell transplant for acute lymphoblastic leukemia, so the T cells may come from the graft donor.

The rearrangement uses TRBV10-3 and TRBJ2-7, with D uncertain. The germline V gene encodes CDR1 ENHRY and CDR2 SYGVKD. V was shortened by 0 bases and J by 3 bases, with 9 bases between the two germline ends. The length of the CDR3 is 14 residues. The chain's CDR3 is CAISESLAYYEQYF. The CDR3 nucleotides are TGTGCCATCAGTGAGTCCCTCGCCTACTACGAGCAGTACTTC.

This clonotype was seen only a few times. This chain connects TRBV9 to TRBJ2-1, with TRBD2 identical over 10 bases. Per the germline V gene, CDR1 is SGDLS and CDR2 is YYNGEE. Germline trimming cut 0 bases from V and 4 bases from J; bases unmatched to any gene: 10. The CDR3 loop spans 18 amino acids. CDR3 sequence (DNA): TGTGCCAGCAGCGTAGTCCCCACCGGGACTAGCGTGTACAATGAGCAGTTCTTC. Translating it yields CASSVVPTGTSVYNEQFF.

This clonotype was counted a few times. V is TRBV11-2 and J is TRBJ2-3; a weak D match, TRBD2 (5 bases). Germline V gene data show CDR1 as SGHAT and CDR2 as FQNNGV. The CDR3 has 17 residues. Between the trimmed V and J ends, which lost 0 bases and 0 bases, there was a span of 13 bases. Here the CDR3 DNA reads TGTGCCAGCAGCTTAGAATGGAGCGGAAGTAGCACAGATACGCAGTATTTT. Translating gives CASSLEWSGSSTDTQYF.

The chain employs TRBV5-1 and TRBJ2-4, with 7 bases identical to TRBD1. The CDR3 is 13 residues long. CDR1 and CDR2 (germline): SGHRS, YFSETQ. The V gene end was trimmed by 3 bases and the J gene end by 7 bases; junction bases not matched to a gene: 4. The CDR3 reads CASSSRQGNIQYF. Written as DNA, the CDR3 is TGCGCCAGCAGCTCGAGACAGGGTAACATTCAGTACTTC.

This clonotype was observed a few times. The J gene is TRBJ2-7, the V gene TRBV27; 7 bases map to TRBD2. CDR1 MNHEY and CDR2 SMNVEV come from the germline V gene (reference sequence). There are 15 residues in the CDR3. V was pared by 0 bases and J by 0 bases, with 2 bases of the junction left unmatched. Written as DNA, the CDR3 is TGTGCCAGCAGTTTATCGGGGGGGTACTCCTACGAGCAGTACTTC. Translated: CASSLSGGYSYEQYF.

This clonotype has just one count. The chain uses TRBV7-3 and TRBJ2-1; 8 bases are shared with TRBD1. CDR3 length equals 18 residues. Germline CDR1 SGHTA, CDR2 FQGTGA. The V gene end was trimmed by 1 base and the J gene end by 5 bases; junction bases not matched to a gene: 13. As DNA, the CDR3 is TGTGCCAGCAGCTTAAGGGCCCCAGGGGGCTTACGCGACAATGAGCAGTTCTTC. This codes for CASSLRAPGGLRDNEQFF.

This clonotype came up once. The V gene is TRBV12-3 or TRBV12-4, the J gene TRBJ2-4; maybe TRBD1 (5 bases). V dropped 5 bases and J dropped 1 base, with 9 bases sitting between them. The CDR3 covers 14 residues. Here the CDR3 reads CASSLPGAKNIQYF. In nucleotides, the CDR3 is TGTGCCAGCAGTCTCCCAGGGGCCAAAAACATTCAGTACTTC.

A few counts support this clonotype. J is TRBJ2-6 and V is TRBV2; D unresolved. Per germline, CDR1 SNHLY and CDR2 FYNNEI. V gave up 7 bases and J gave up 1 base, with 5 bases separating them. The CDR3 is 13 amino acids. The CDR3 sequence: CASTRSGANVLTF. CDR3 sequence (DNA): TGTGCCAGCACTAGGTCTGGGGCCAACGTCCTGACTTTC. The full variable domain, its missing parts supplied by reference TRBV2 and TRBJ2-6, is EPEVTQTPSHQVTQMGQEVILRCVPISNHLYFYWYRQILGQKVEFLVSFYNNEISEKSEIFDDQFSVERPDGSNFTLKIRSTKLEDSAMYFCASTRSGANVLTFGAGSRLTVL.

The V call is TRBV7-9, the J call TRBJ2-7; no definite D call. The V and J ends lost 10 bases and 3 bases respectively, with 13 bases between them. The germline CDR1 and CDR2 sequences are SEHNR and FQNEAQ (reference sequence). The CDR3 is 12 residues long. CDR3 bases: TGTGCCACTGTGGACGGCCTCTACGAGCAGTACTTC. Amino acids: CATVDGLYEQYF.

This sequence joins TRBV4-1 and TRBJ1-2, with 9 bases matching TRBD1. V was pared by 1 base and J by 8 bases, with 8 bases of the junction left unmatched. Germline CDR1 MGHRA, CDR2 YSYEKL. CDR3 length: 15 residues. CDR3 residues: CASSQGSRQGVGYTF. The CDR3 coding sequence is TGCGCCAGCAGCCAAGGTAGCAGACAGGGGGTCGGCTACACCTTC.

This clonotype was seen a few times. Here the CDR3 reads CASSQTMGRGEAFF. CDR3 in DNA: TGTGCCAGCAGCCAAACTATGGGAAGGGGTGAAGCTTTCTTT. The chain has TRBV3-1 and TRBJ1-1; tentative D call: TRBD1 (5 bases). This CDR3 contains 14 residues. The germline V and J ends were trimmed by 2 bases and 7 bases, with 14 bases remaining between them. Germline V gene sequence: CDR1 LGHDT, CDR2 YNNKEL (reference sequence).

This clonotype was counted at least ten times. The V call is TRBV27, the J call TRBJ1-5, with 8 bases lining up with TRBD1. Germline V CDR1 and CDR2: MNHEY, SMNVEV (reference sequence). The CDR3 contains 15 residues. The ends lost 8 bases at V and 2 bases at J; junction bases unmatched: 8. The CDR3 DNA sequence: TGTGCCAGCGGGGACAGGCGGCGGGGCAATCAGCCCCAGCATTTT. Translating it yields CASGDRRRGNQPQHF.

The rearrangement links TRBV3-1 to TRBJ2-1; TRBD2 matches 12 bases. This CDR3 has 16 residues. The ends lost 5 bases at V and 10 bases at J; junction bases unmatched: 12. Per the germline V gene, CDR1 is LGHDT and CDR2 is YNNKEL (reference sequence). CDR3 region: CASSCLLAGGPREQFF. CDR3 sequence (DNA): TGTGCCAGCAGCTGTTTGCTAGCGGGAGGGCCAAGGGAGCAGTTCTTC.

This clonotype was counted between two and nine times. The V call is TRBV5-1, the J call TRBJ2-4; maybe TRBD1 (6 bases). Germline V gene lookup returns CDR1 SGHRS and CDR2 YFSETQ. V lost 3 bases, J lost 0 bases, and 22 bases lay in between. The CDR3 has 19 amino acids. CDR3 sequence (DNA): TGCGCCAGCAGCTCGAGCGTGCAGGGGAGAAATCTAGCCAAAAACATTCAGTACTTC. Translated: CASSSSVQGRNLAKNIQYF.

This clonotype was seen only a few times. The V call is TRBV6-5, the J call TRBJ2-2; 7 nucleotides line up with TRBD2. The CDR3 contains 14 residues. Germline V gives CDR1 MNHEY, CDR2 SVGAGI. V lost 1 base to trimming and J lost 7 bases; unmatched junction nucleotides: 3. The chain's CDR3 is CASSYLAGVGELFF. As DNA, the CDR3 is TGTGCCAGCAGTTACTTGGCGGGAGTCGGGGAGCTGTTTTTT.

The genes are TRBV19 and TRBJ2-1, with D possibly being TRBD1 (6 bases). CDR3 length: 14 residues. The V gene lost 5 bases and the J gene lost 6 bases, with 14 bases spanning the gap. Per the germline V gene, CDR1 is LNHDA and CDR2 is SQIVND (reference sequence). The CDR3 DNA follows: TGTGCCAGTAGTGTACAGGGCCCAGGCAATGAGCAGTTCTTC. Translated: CASSVQGPGNEQFF.

The table lists this clonotype with many counts. V and J are TRBV12-3 or TRBV12-4 and TRBJ1-1; D unresolved. The CDR3 has 10 amino acids. Trimming pared 2 bases from V and 10 bases from J, leaving 5 bases between. CDR3: CASSLQGAFF. DNA of the CDR3: TGTGCCAGCAGTTTACAAGGAGCTTTCTTT.

This chain connects TRBV7-8 to TRBJ2-1; weak D call: TRBD1 (5 bases). The germline V gene has CDR1 SGHVS and CDR2 FQNEAQ. The CDR3 runs 14 residues. Trimming left V 3 bases short and J 7 bases short, with 13 bases between. DNA for the CDR3: TGTGCCAGCAGCTTGTACAGGTTGGGTAATGAGCAGTTCTTC. Protein: CASSLYRLGNEQFF.

The chain recombines TRBV5-6 with TRBJ1-2, with D uncertain. V shed 9 bases and J shed 3 bases, with 15 bases lying between them. Germline V gene lookup returns CDR1 SGHDT and CDR2 YYEEEE. This CDR3 has 13 residues. This chain's CDR3 is CATRSGSYYGYTF. CDR3 nucleotide sequence: TGTGCCACACGGAGTGGGTCATACTATGGCTACACCTTC.

The V and J genes are TRBV2 and TRBJ2-7; perhaps TRBD1 as D (6 bases). V shed 8 bases and J shed 5 bases, with 16 bases lying between them. The CDR3 has 13 amino acids. Germline CDR1 and CDR2: SNHLY and FYNNEI. CDR3 nucleotide sequence: TGTGCCAGCGATTCGCAGGGGCGGCACGAGCAGTACTTC. Protein: CASDSQGRHEQYF.

This clonotype was detected ten times or more. The genes are TRBV9 and TRBJ1-4; D gene uncertain. Trimming pared 7 bases from V and 5 bases from J, leaving 9 bases between. CDR1 is SGDLS, CDR2 YYNGEE, per germline. The CDR3 totals 12 residues. CDR3 loop: CASSRPNEKLFF. The CDR3 nucleotides are TGTGCCAGCTCAAGGCCAAATGAAAAACTGTTTTTT.

This clonotype has a count of ten or more. The CDR3 nucleotides read TGTGCCAGCAGTTCGCACAGTGGGAGCTCCTACAATGAGCAGTTCTTC. This translates into CASSSHSGSSYNEQFF. This chain joins TRBV12-3 or TRBV12-4 and TRBJ2-1; perhaps TRBD2 as D (5 bases). Trimming left V 4 bases short and J 0 bases short, with 13 bases between. This CDR3 is 16 amino acids long.

The chain carries TRBV28 and TRBJ2-3; TRBD1 or TRBD2 may be the D gene (5 bases each). The CDR3 has 17 residues. Trimming removed 3 bases at V and 6 bases at J, with 22 bases between. Per the germline V gene, CDR1 is MDHEN and CDR2 is SYDVKM. CDR3: CASSFWGLGRLSDTQYF. CDR3 DNA: TGTGCCAGCAGTTTTTGGGGTCTGGGACGTCTATCTGATACGCAGTATTTT.

This sequence joins TRBV7-9 and TRBJ1-6; D is unclear. V was shortened by 2 bases and J by 10 bases, with 18 bases between the two germline ends. This CDR3 has 16 amino acids. Germline assignment: CDR1 SEHNR and CDR2 FQNEAQ (reference sequence). The CDR3 DNA reads TGTGCCAGCAGCTTAATGATTGACGCCGGTGGGTCACCCCTCCACTTT. Protein: CASSLMIDAGGSPLHF.

This clonotype was counted a few times. The chain links TRBV29-1 to TRBJ2-3; no clear D. The germline V and J ends were trimmed by 0 bases and 3 bases, with 13 bases remaining between them. The CDR3 sequence is 15 residues long. Germline V CDR1 and CDR2: SQVTM, ANQGSEA. CDR3 loop: CSVEDGMSLTDTQYF. Here the CDR3 DNA reads TGCAGCGTTGAAGATGGGATGTCGTTGACAGATACGCAGTATTTT.

CDR3 bases: TGTCCGACGAGGAGGGGGCATCAGCCCCAGCATTTT. Amino acid sequence: CPTRRGHQPQHF. The rearrangement links TRBV6-6 to TRBJ1-5, with 7 bases aligning to TRBD1. CDR3 length equals 12 residues. Germline CDR1 MNHNY, CDR2 SVGAGI (reference sequence).

The chain uses TRBV5-1 and TRBJ2-3; D remains unclear. V lost 0 bases to trimming and J lost 1 base, with 12 bases between them. Germline assignment: CDR1 SGHRS and CDR2 YFSETQ. The CDR3 contains 16 residues. In nucleotides, the CDR3 is TGCGCCAGCAGCTTGGTTTACCTGGCTCGCACAGATACGCAGTATTTT. Protein product: CASSLVYLARTDTQYF. The whole variable domain, filled in from reference TRBV5-1 and TRBJ2-3, reads KAGVTQTPRYLIKTRGQQVTLSCSPISGHRSVSWYQQTPGQGLQFLFEYFSETQRNKGNFPGRFSGRQFSNSRSEMNVSTLELGDSALYLCASSLVYLARTDTQYFGPGTRLTVL.

In this sample, this clonotype turned up many times. The chain couples TRBV5-1 to TRBJ2-4, with D maybe TRBD2 (5 bases). Germline V lookup: CDR1 SGHRS, CDR2 YFSETQ. The CDR3 sequence is 15 residues long. Trimming pared 0 bases from V and 7 bases from J, leaving 14 bases between. CDR3 DNA: TGCGCCAGCAGCTTGGCTAGCCAGAGACGGAACATTCAGTACTTC. This codes for CASSLASQRRNIQYF.

This clonotype came up many times. V is TRBV7-2 and J is TRBJ2-3, with 7 bases identical to TRBD2. The V gene's germline CDR1 is SGHTA and CDR2 FQGNSA. The CDR3 is 16 residues long. Losses at the gene ends were 1 base for V and 2 bases for J; bases not matched to a gene: 6. The CDR3 region is CASSLVAGEVTDTQYF. CDR3 DNA sequence: TGTGCCAGCAGCTTAGTCGCGGGAGAGGTCACAGATACGCAGTATTTT.

This clonotype came up many times. The chain is built from TRBV7-6 and TRBJ2-1, with 13 positions matching TRBD2. V shed 5 bases, J shed 2 bases, and the junction held 3 bases outside the gene matches. CDR3 length: 16 residues. CDR1 is SGHVS, CDR2 FNYEAQ, per germline. CDR3 protein: CASSELAGGTYNEQFF. In nucleotides, the CDR3 is TGTGCCAGCAGCGAACTAGCGGGAGGGACCTACAATGAGCAGTTCTTC.